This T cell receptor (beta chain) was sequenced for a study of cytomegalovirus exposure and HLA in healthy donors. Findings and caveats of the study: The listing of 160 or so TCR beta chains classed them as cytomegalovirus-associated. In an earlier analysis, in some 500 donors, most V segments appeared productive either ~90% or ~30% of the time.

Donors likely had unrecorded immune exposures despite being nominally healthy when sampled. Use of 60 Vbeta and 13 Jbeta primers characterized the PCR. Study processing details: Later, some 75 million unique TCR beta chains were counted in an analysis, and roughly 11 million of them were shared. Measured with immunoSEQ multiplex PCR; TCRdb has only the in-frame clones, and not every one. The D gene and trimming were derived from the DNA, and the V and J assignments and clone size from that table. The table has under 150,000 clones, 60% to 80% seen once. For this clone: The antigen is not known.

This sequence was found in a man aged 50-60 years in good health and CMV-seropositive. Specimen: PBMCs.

The CDR3 reads CASRLDRNLNTGELFF. For the CDR3, the DNA is TGTGCCAGCAGACTCGACAGAAACTTGAACACCGGGGAGCTGTTTTTT. The chain has TRBV2 and TRBJ2-2, with D possibly being TRBD1 (5 bases). Germline V gene sequence: CDR1 SNHLY, CDR2 FYNNEI. V was clipped by 6 bases and J by 1 base, with 15 bases between them. The CDR3 spans 16 residues.